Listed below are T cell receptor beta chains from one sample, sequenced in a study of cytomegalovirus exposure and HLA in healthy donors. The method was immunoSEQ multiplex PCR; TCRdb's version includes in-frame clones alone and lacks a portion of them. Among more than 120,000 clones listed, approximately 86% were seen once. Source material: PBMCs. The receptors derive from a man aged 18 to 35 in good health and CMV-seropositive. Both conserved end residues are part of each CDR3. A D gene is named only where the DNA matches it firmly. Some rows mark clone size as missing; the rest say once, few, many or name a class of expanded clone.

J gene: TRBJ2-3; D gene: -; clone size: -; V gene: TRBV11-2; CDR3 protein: CASSLRLTDTQYF; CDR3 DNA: TGTGCCAGCAGCTTACGGTTGACAGATACGCAGTATTTT
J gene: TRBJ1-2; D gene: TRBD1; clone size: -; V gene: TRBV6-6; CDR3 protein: CASRPRDRGFYTF; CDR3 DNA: TGTGCCAGCAGGCCCCGGGACAGGGGGTTCTACACCTTC
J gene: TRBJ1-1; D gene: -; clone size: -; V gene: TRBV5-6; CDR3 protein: CASSLGHLRGSTEAFF; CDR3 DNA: TGTGCCAGCAGCTTGGGTCACCTACGTGGTAGCACTGAAGCTTTCTTT
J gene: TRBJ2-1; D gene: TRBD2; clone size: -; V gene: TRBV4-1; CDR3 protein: CASSQERGTSGRREFF; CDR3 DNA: TGCGCCAGCAGCCAAGAACGCGGGACTAGCGGGAGACGGGAGTTCTTC
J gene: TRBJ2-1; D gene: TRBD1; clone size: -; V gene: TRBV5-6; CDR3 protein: CASSDPTPRQGNEQFF; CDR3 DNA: TGTGCCAGCAGCGACCCCACCCCTCGACAGGGCAATGAGCAGTTCTTC
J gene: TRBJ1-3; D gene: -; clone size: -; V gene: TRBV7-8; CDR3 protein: CASSSVLDRRSGNTIYF; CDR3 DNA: TGTGCCAGCAGCTCCGTTCTTGACAGACGCTCTGGAAACACCATATATTTT
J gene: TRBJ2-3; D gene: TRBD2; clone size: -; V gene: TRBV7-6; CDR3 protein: CASSPTSGGADTQYF; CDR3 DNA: TGTGCCAGCAGCCCTACTAGCGGGGGCGCAGATACGCAGTATTTT
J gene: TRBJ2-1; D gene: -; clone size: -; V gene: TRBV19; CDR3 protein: CASSISNEQFF; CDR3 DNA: TGTGCCAGTAGTATCTCCAATGAGCAGTTCTTC
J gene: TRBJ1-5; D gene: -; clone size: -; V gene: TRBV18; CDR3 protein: CASSPLTGSNQPQHF; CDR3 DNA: TGTGCCAGCTCACCACTCACAGGGAGCAATCAGCCCCAGCATTTT
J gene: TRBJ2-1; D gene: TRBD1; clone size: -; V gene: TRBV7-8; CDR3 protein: CASSSFRGIVYNEQFF; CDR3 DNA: TGTGCCAGCAGCTCATTCAGGGGGATCGTCTACAATGAGCAGTTCTTC
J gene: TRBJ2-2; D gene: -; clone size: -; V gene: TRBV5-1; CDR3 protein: CASSSRASNTGELFF; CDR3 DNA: TGCGCCAGCAGCTCCAGGGCTTCGAACACCGGGGAGCTGTTTTTT
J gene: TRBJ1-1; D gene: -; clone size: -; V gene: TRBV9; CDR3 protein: CASSTQGGNTEAFF; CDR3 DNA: TGTGCCAGCAGCACCCAAGGGGGGAACACTGAAGCTTTCTTT
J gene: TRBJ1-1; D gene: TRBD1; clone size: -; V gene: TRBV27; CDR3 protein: CASSIQGAGEAFF; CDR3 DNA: TGTGCCAGCAGCATACAGGGGGCGGGTGAAGCTTTCTTT
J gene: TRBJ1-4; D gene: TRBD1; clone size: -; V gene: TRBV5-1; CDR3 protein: CASSMGQAGEKLFF; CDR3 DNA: TGCGCCAGCAGCATGGGACAGGCGGGTGAAAAACTGTTTTTT
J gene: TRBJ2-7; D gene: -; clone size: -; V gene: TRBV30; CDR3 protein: CAWSVISGGGGEQYF; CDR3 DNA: TGTGCCTGGAGTGTAATTTCGGGCGGGGGCGGTGAGCAGTACTTC
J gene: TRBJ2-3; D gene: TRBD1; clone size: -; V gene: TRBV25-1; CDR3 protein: CASSARDRHTDTQYF; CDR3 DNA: TGTGCCAGCAGTGCCCGGGACAGGCACACAGATACGCAGTATTTT
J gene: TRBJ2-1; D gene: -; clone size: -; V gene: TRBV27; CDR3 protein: CASNGQGRNEQFF; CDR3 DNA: TGTGCCAGCAATGGGCAGGGTAGGAATGAGCAGTTCTTC
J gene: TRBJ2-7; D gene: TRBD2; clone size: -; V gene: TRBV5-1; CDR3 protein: CASSASLLASSYEQYF; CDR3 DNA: TGCGCCAGCAGCGCAAGCTTACTAGCGTCCTCCTACGAGCAGTACTTC
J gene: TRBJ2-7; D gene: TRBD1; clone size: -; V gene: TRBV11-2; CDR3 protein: CASSPGTGGFYEQYF; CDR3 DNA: TGTGCCAGCAGCCCGGGGACAGGGGGCTTCTACGAGCAGTACTTC
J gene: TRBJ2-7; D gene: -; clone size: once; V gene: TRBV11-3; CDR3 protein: CASGPLTGGVYF; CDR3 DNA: TGTGCCAGCGGCCCCCTTACAGGAGGGGTGTACTTC
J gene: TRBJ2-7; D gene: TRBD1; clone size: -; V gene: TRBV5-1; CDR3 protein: CASSLGGGQGNEQYF; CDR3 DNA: TGCGCCAGCAGCTTGGGAGGCGGACAGGGCAACGAGCAGTACTTC
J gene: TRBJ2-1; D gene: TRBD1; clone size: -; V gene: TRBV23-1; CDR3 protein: CASSLFPLTGTDEQFF; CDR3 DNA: TGCGCCAGCAGTCTCTTCCCCCTGACAGGGACGGATGAGCAGTTCTTC
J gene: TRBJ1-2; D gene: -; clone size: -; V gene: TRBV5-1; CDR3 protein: CASSLASGNGYTF; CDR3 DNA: TGCGCCAGCAGCTTGGCCTCAGGGAATGGCTACACCTTC
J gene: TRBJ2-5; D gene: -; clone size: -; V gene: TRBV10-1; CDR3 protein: CASSEGSEETQYF; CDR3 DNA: TGCGCCAGCAGCGAAGGGAGTGAAGAGACCCAGTACTTC
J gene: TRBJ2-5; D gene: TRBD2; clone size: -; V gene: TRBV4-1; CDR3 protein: CASSQIGAGGETQYF; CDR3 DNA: TGCGCCAGCAGCCAAATCGGGGCGGGAGGAGAGACCCAGTACTTC
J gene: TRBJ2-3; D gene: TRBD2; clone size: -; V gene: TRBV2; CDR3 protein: CASSDGIAGGTDTQYF; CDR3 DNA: TGTGCCAGCAGTGACGGAATAGCGGGGGGCACAGATACGCAGTATTTT
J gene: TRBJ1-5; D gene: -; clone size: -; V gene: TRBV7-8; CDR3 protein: CASSLALIGTEDQPQHF; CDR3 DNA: TGTGCCAGCAGCTTAGCGCTAATCGGGACTGAGGATCAGCCCCAGCATTTT
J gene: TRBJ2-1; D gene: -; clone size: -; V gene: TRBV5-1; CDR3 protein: CASSLRIPYNEQFF; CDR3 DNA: TGCGCCAGCAGCCTGCGGATCCCCTACAATGAGCAGTTCTTC
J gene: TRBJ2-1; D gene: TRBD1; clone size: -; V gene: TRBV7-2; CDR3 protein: CASSHTGRGNEQFF; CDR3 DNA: TGTGCCAGCAGCCACACGGGCAGGGGGAATGAGCAGTTCTTC
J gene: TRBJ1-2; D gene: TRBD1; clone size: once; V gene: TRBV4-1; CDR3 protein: CASSQEPGQAYGYTF; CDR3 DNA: TGCGCCAGCAGCCAAGAACCGGGACAGGCCTATGGCTACACCTTC
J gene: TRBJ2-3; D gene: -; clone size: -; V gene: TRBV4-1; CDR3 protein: CASSQDHSGLAGGTQYF; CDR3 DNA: TGCGCCAGCAGCCAAGACCATAGCGGTCTAGCAGGGGGTACGCAGTATTTT
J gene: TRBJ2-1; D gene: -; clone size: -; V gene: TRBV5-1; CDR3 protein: CASSLAGGAYNEQFF; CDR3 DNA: TGCGCCAGCAGCTTGGCCGGGGGAGCCTACAATGAGCAGTTCTTC
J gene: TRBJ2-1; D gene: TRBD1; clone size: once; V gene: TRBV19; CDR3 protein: CASSGGQGRDNEQFF; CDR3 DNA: TGTGCCAGTAGTGGTGGACAGGGGAGGGACAATGAGCAGTTCTTC
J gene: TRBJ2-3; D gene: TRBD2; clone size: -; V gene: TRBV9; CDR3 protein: CASSVGAGVTDTQYF; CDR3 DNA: TGTGCCAGCAGCGTAGGAGCGGGGGTCACAGATACGCAGTATTTT
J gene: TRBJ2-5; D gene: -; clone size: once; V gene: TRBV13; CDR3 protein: CASSRGHKETQYF; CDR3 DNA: TGTGCCAGCAGTCGCGGACATAAAGAGACCCAGTACTTC
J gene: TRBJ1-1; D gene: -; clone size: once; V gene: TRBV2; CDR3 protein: CANKPDRNTEAFF; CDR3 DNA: TGTGCCAACAAACCGGACAGGAACACTGAAGCTTTCTTT
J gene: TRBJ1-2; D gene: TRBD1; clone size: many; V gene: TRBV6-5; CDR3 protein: CASSRQGDGGYTF; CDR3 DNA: TGTGCCAGCAGTCGACAGGGTGACGGCGGCTACACCTTC
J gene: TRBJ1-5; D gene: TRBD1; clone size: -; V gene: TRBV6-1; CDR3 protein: CASSETSGGGQPQHF; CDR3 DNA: TGTGCCAGCAGTGAAACATCAGGGGGCGGTCAGCCCCAGCATTTT
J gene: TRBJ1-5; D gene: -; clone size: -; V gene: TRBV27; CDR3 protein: CASSIGLNNQPQHF; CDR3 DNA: TGTGCCAGCAGTATTGGACTGAACAATCAGCCCCAGCATTTT
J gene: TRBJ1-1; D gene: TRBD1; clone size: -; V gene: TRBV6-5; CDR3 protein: CASNYRGNTEAFF; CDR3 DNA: TGTGCCAGCAATTACAGGGGGAACACTGAAGCTTTCTTT
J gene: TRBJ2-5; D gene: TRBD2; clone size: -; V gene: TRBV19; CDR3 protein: CASSINRRGETQYF; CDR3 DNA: TGTGCCAGTAGTATAAACAGGCGGGGGGAGACCCAGTACTTC
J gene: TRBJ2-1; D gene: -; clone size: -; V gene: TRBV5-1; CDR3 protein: CASSLEGGRYNEQFF; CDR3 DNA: TGCGCCAGCAGCTTGGAAGGGGGTAGGTACAATGAGCAGTTCTTC
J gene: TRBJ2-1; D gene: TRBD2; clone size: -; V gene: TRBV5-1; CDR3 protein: CASSLAGSGGAREQFF; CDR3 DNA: TGCGCCAGCAGCTTGGCCGGCAGCGGGGGGGCACGTGAGCAGTTCTTC
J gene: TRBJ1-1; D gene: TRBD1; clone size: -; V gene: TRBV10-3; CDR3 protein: CAISALGGGQWNTEAFF; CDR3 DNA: TGTGCCATCAGTGCCCTCGGAGGGGGACAGTGGAACACTGAAGCTTTCTTT
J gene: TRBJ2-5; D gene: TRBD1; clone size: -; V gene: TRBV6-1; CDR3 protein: CATQGQVQETQYF; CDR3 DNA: TGTGCCACCCAGGGACAGGTACAAGAGACCCAGTACTTC
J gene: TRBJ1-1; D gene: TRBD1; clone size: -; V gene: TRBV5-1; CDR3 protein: CASSVTGGSAEAFF; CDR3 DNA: TGCGCCAGCAGCGTGACAGGGGGCTCGGCTGAAGCTTTCTTT